This T cell receptor (beta chain) is from a study of vaccination and CD4 T cells after COVID-19. About the study: Participants were administered two doses of either the BNT162b2 or the mRNA-1273 vaccine. Post-vaccine sample collection happened at a median of about 10 weeks after dose two, ranging 14 to 241.

Cultured CD4+ T-cell DNA underwent Oncomine TCR Beta short-read sequencing. After culture, CD4+ T cells served as the source for genomic DNA extraction. TCRdb redid the calling of the PCR reads with MiXCR, one entry per CDR3 protein. The sample has under 20,000 distinct CDR3 sequences, roughly 45% seen once. This clonotype was observed a handful of times. Its antigen is unidentified. From germline, CDR1 is ENHRY and CDR2 SYGVKD. The CDR3 is made up of 13 amino acids. V was cut by 3 bases and J by 4 bases, with 9 bases left in between. Noted treatment: approximately nine-day PBMC culture with coronavirus spike peptide pools or control peptides (ViraFEST assay). Once peptide pools had expanded antigen-specific T cells, ViraFEST sequenced TCRs.

The receptor was isolated from a human donor who had recovered from COVID-19. The sequencing sample was made of CD4+ T cells from blood, cultured in vitro. The chain links TRBV10-3 to TRBJ1-1; a weak D match, TRBD1 (5 bases). The CDR3 sequence: CAISDLGGTEAFF. The CDR3 DNA reads as TGTGCCATCAGTGATTTGGGGGGCACTGAAGCTTTCTTT.